A single sample is the source of the 20 T cell receptor beta chains below, sequenced in a study of T cells after yellow fever vaccination. Via MiXCR, TCRdb re-called the 5' RACE reads, giving one row per CDR3 protein. Of 450,000 to 600,000 distinct CDR3 sequences detected, around an eighth appear once; the ten largest clones hold roughly an eighth. The specimen comprised PBMCs, sampled on the day of the yellow fever booster vaccination. The receptors shown here come from a man aged 25-45 years who received the YFV17D yellow fever vaccine.

This chain uses TRBV24-1 with TRBJ2-1; TRBD2 might be the D (5 bases). Deletions cut 5 bases from V and 3 bases from J, with 13 bases between. The CDR3 consists of 15 residues. Looked up from germline, CDR1 is KGHDR and CDR2 is SFDVKD. The CDR3 nucleotides read TGTGCCACCAGTGCACCTTCGGGGATCTACAATGAGCAGTTCTTC. It encodes CATSAPSGIYNEQFF.

The chain is built from TRBV20-1 and TRBJ2-5, with D perhaps matching TRBD2 (6 bases). CDR1 and CDR2 (germline): DFQATT, SNEGSKA (reference sequence). Deletions cut 6 bases from V and 5 bases from J, with 19 bases between. This CDR3 is built from 14 residues. The CDR3 region has the DNA TGCAGTGCGGCCGCTAGCGCGAAGGGGGAGACCCAGTACTTC. Its translation is CSAAASAKGETQYF.

This clonotype was counted ten times or more. The V and J genes are TRBV29-1 and TRBJ2-1; 13 positions match TRBD2. The CDR3 is 17 amino acids. The junction had 4 bases not matched to a gene; V was cut back by 1 base and J by 1 base. Germline CDR1 SQVTM, CDR2 ANQGSEA. The CDR3 DNA is TGCAGCGTTGAAGGACTAGCGGGAGGAGGTTCCTACAATGAGCAGTTCTTC. This encodes CSVEGLAGGGSYNEQFF.

The chain employs TRBV6-4 and TRBJ2-3, with a possible D match to TRBD1 (5 bases). This CDR3 spans 14 amino acids. The germline V and J ends were trimmed by 3 bases and 5 bases, with 12 bases remaining between them. CDR1 MRHNA and CDR2 SNTAGT come from the germline V gene. CDR3 protein: CASSERGSVDTQYF. CDR3 coding DNA: TGTGCCAGCAGTGAAAGGGGCTCTGTAGATACGCAGTATTTT.

The rearrangement joins TRBV10-2 to TRBJ2-5; 8 bases are shared with TRBD2. CDR3 length: 17 amino acids. V was pared by 0 bases and J by 5 bases, with 11 bases of the junction left unmatched. CDR1 is WSHSY and CDR2 is SAAADI in the germline V gene. The CDR3 sequence is CASSESTTSAGEETQYF. The CDR3 nucleotides are TGCGCCAGCAGTGAGTCCACGACTAGCGCGGGGGAGGAGACCCAGTACTTC.

The J gene is TRBJ1-2, the V gene TRBV28, with a weak D call TRBD1 (5 bases). Per germline, CDR1 MDHEN and CDR2 SYDVKM. The V gene lost 7 bases and the J gene lost 8 bases, with 14 bases spanning the gap. The CDR3 is made up of 12 amino acids. The CDR3 region is CASISWGNGYTF. CDR3 nucleotide sequence: TGTGCCAGCATCTCATGGGGGAACGGCTACACCTTC.

This clonotype was counted only a few times. V usage is TRBV7-3 and J usage is TRBJ2-3; 12 nucleotides agree with TRBD2. CDR1 SGHTA and CDR2 FQGTGA come from the germline V gene. This CDR3 is built from 17 residues. Trimming took 2 bases from V and 5 from J; bases not matched to a gene: 8. This CDR3 is CASSLVLAGGPIDTQYF. The CDR3 bases are TGTGCCAGCAGCTTAGTCCTAGCGGGAGGGCCAATAGATACGCAGTATTTT.

The chain carries TRBV5-1 and TRBJ2-2, with D unresolved. The CDR3 is made up of 17 amino acids. Germline loops: CDR1 SGHRS, CDR2 YFSETQ. V was shortened by 5 bases and J by 1 base, with 18 bases between the two germline ends. DNA for the CDR3: TGCGCCAGCAGTCTCCGCGTCCCGGAGCAGAACACCGGGGAGCTGTTTTTT. Its translation: CASSLRVPEQNTGELFF.

The chain combines TRBV4-2 with TRBJ2-5; 8 nucleotides agree with TRBD2. The J segment lost 2 bases and the V segment lost 0 bases, leaving 5 bases of the junction unmatched. Per the germline V gene, CDR1 is LGHNA and CDR2 is YNFKEQ. The CDR3 consists of 16 residues. For the CDR3, the DNA is TGTGCCAGCAGCCAAGATCCGGCTAGCGGGCAAGAGACCCAGTACTTC. Its protein product is CASSQDPASGQETQYF.

The chain carries TRBV20-1 and TRBJ1-2; D is perhaps TRBD1 (5 bases). This CDR3 contains 14 residues. CDR1 is DFQATT and CDR2 is SNEGSKA in the germline V gene (reference sequence). The V gene lost 0 bases and the J gene lost 4 bases, with 12 bases spanning the gap. CDR3 in amino acids: CSAREGGVGYGYTF. The CDR3 DNA reads TGCAGTGCTAGAGAGGGGGGAGTAGGCTATGGCTACACCTTC.

This clonotype was counted only a few times. CDR3 region: CASGWRESGETQYF. CDR3 DNA sequence: TGCGCCAGTGGCTGGCGGGAGAGTGGGGAGACCCAGTACTTC. V is TRBV10-2 and J is TRBJ2-5; 7 nucleotides agree with TRBD2. After removal of 9 bases from V and 5 bases from J, the junction contained 12 bases not matched to a gene. This CDR3 comprises 14 residues. Germline CDR1 is WSHSY and CDR2 is SAAADI.

This clonotype was detected many times. The genes are TRBV9 and TRBJ2-1, with 11 bases that match TRBD2. Germline V gives CDR1 SGDLS, CDR2 YYNGEE. Trimming removed 4 bases from V and 4 bases from J; junction bases left unmatched: 7. The CDR3 is 16 residues long. CDR3 protein: CASSPTGTSGYNEQFF. CDR3 nucleotide sequence: TGTGCCAGCAGCCCAACCGGGACTAGCGGATACAATGAGCAGTTCTTC. The variable domain in full, with the rest retrieved from reference TRBV9 and TRBJ2-1, is DSGVTQTPKHLITATGQRVTLRCSPRSGDLSVYWYQQSLDQGLQFLIQYYNGEERAKGNILERFSAQQFPDLHSELNLSSLELGDSALYFCASSPTGTSGYNEQFFGPGTRLTVL.

This clonotype was counted many times. The V and J genes are TRBV7-2 and TRBJ2-7; D may be TRBD2 (5 bases). Trimming cost V 5 bases and J 7 bases, with 12 bases left between them. The CDR3 spans 12 residues. Per the germline V gene, CDR1 is SGHTA and CDR2 is FQGNSA. The CDR3 DNA follows: TGTGCCAGCAGCGAGGGCTGGGGAGAGCAGTACTTC. Its protein is CASSEGWGEQYF. Based on the CDR3 plus reference TRBV7-2 and TRBJ2-7, the full variable domain is GAGVSQSPSNKVTEKGKDVELRCDPISGHTALYWYRQSLGQGLEFLIYFQGNSAPDKSGLPSDRFSAERTGGSVSTLTIQRTQQEDSAVYLCASSEGWGEQYFGPGTRLTVT.

This CDR3 is CASSLESNHRAFF. CDR3 nucleotide sequence: TGCGCCAGCAGCTTGGAGTCTAATCACCGTGCTTTCTTT. This chain joins TRBV5-1 and TRBJ1-1; D remains unclear. The CDR3 runs to 13 residues. The germline V gene has CDR1 SGHRS and CDR2 YFSETQ. Trimming removed 0 bases at V and 11 bases at J, with 14 bases between. The whole variable domain, remainder taken from reference TRBV5-1 and TRBJ1-1, is KAGVTQTPRYLIKTRGQQVTLSCSPISGHRSVSWYQQTPGQGLQFLFEYFSETQRNKGNFPGRFSGRQFSNSRSEMNVSTLELGDSALYLCASSLESNHRAFFGQGTRLTVV.

The chain is built from TRBV7-3 and TRBJ2-3; 11 nucleotides agree with TRBD2. Germline-derived CDR1 and CDR2 are SGHTA and FQGTGA. J gave up 0 bases and V 0 bases, and 5 bases lay outside the gene matches. CDR3 length equals 18 residues. The CDR3 region is CASSLTASGGMSTDTQYF. In DNA form, the CDR3 reads TGTGCCAGCAGCTTAACGGCTAGCGGGGGGATGAGCACAGATACGCAGTATTTT.

This clonotype was observed at least ten times. The gene calls are TRBV7-9 and TRBJ2-3; tentative D call: TRBD1 (5 bases). The CDR3 runs 13 residues. Trimming took off 5 bases at V and 4 bases at J, with 10 bases between the two ends. CDR1 SEHNR and CDR2 FQNEAQ come from the germline V gene (reference sequence). The CDR3 here is CASSTRGPDTQYF. As DNA, the CDR3 is TGTGCCAGCAGCACAAGGGGCCCAGATACGCAGTATTTT.

CDR3 protein: CASIDRGTNTGELFF. DNA of the CDR3: TGTGCCAGCATAGACAGGGGGACGAACACCGGGGAGCTGTTTTTT. This chain links TRBV3-1 with TRBJ2-2, with 9 bases lining up with TRBD1. Trimming took 7 bases from V and 0 from J; bases not matched to a gene: 3. The CDR3 runs to 15 residues. Germline loops: CDR1 LGHDT, CDR2 YNNKEL (reference sequence).

This sequence joins TRBV7-2 and TRBJ2-1, with unresolved D. CDR3 length: 14 amino acids. Trimming cost V 5 bases and J 6 bases, with 14 bases left between them. Per the germline V gene, CDR1 is SGHTA and CDR2 is FQGNSA. The CDR3: CASSPRSPGNEQFF. The CDR3 DNA is TGTGCCAGCAGCCCAAGGAGTCCGGGCAATGAGCAGTTCTTC.

This clonotype has only a few counts. This chain uses TRBV6-1 with TRBJ2-7; D ambiguous. CDR1 and CDR2 from the germline V gene are MNHNS and SASEGT. Trimming left V 1 base short and J 3 bases short, with 4 bases between. This CDR3 region has 12 residues. CDR3 bases: TGTGCCAGCAGTGAAGAGGTCTACGAGCAGTACTTC. This translates into CASSEEVYEQYF.

In DNA form, the CDR3 reads TGCAGTGCGACTCCCGGGACTAGCGGCCTGTATGAGCAGTTCTTC. This sequence encodes CSATPGTSGLYEQFF. The rearrangement joins TRBV20-1 to TRBJ2-1; 11 bases match TRBD2. V shed 6 bases and J 8 bases; nucleotides not matched to a gene: 12. Germline V gene sequence: CDR1 DFQATT, CDR2 SNEGSKA (reference sequence). This CDR3 comprises 15 residues.